The 24 T cell receptor beta chains reported below all come from one sample, sequenced in a study of naive and memory T cell subsets. Two oligonucleotides, mixed equimolar, formed the beta constant-region primer covering TRBC1 and TRBC2. The ligated cDNA underwent four PCR rounds using SP2 and nested alpha and beta constant-region primers. One entry per CDR3 protein results from TCRdb running MiXCR on the UMI-ligation and nested PCR reads. The data hold fewer than 9,500 distinct CDR3 sequences, with 28% observed a single time. What was sequenced was CD8+ TEMRA cells from blood. Subset specified: effector memory re-expressing CD45RA, CD45RA+ CD27-. The source of these receptors is a human donor in good health.

This clonotype was counted between two and nine times. This chain joins TRBV5-1 and TRBJ2-5; D perhaps matches TRBD1 (6 bases). V was pared by 9 bases and J by 6 bases, with 12 bases between. Germline CDR1 and CDR2: SGHRS and YFSETQ. CDR3 length equals 11 residues. The CDR3 DNA reads TGCGCCAACAGGGTTAACCAGACCCAGTACTTC. Protein sequence: CANRVNQTQYF.

This clonotype has just a few counts. This chain links TRBV6-2 or TRBV6-3 with TRBJ2-7; D tentatively fits TRBD1 or TRBD2 (5 bases each). Germline assignment: CDR1 MNHEY and CDR2 SVGEGT. Between the trimmed V and J ends, which lost 3 bases and 2 bases, there was a span of 8 bases. This CDR3 has 13 residues. CDR3 DNA sequence: TGTGCCAGCAGTTATATGGGGGCCTACGAGCAGTACTTC. Encoded protein: CASSYMGAYEQYF.

CDR3 amino acids: CASSERRGGTSYNEQFF. The CDR3 DNA sequence: TGTGCCAGCAGCGAACGGCGCGGGGGGACCTCCTACAATGAGCAGTTCTTC. The rearrangement joins TRBV9 to TRBJ2-1; 8 bases line up with TRBD2. CDR1 SGDLS and CDR2 YYNGEE come from the germline V gene. V gave up 3 bases and J gave up 0 bases; unmatched junction bases: 8. The CDR3 loop spans 17 amino acids.

The V gene is TRBV12-3 or TRBV12-4, the J gene TRBJ1-1; no reliable D call. With 3 bases removed from V and 5 bases from J, the gap between germline ends came to 13 bases. The CDR3 is 14 amino acids. CDR3 sequence (DNA): TGTGCCAGCAGTTTTTCACTGGCTGGGACTGAAGCTTTCTTT. Amino acid sequence: CASSFSLAGTEAFF.

This clonotype was observed a few times. The rearrangement links TRBV4-3 to TRBJ2-2; 7 nucleotides line up with TRBD1. CDR1 is LGHNA, CDR2 YSLEER, per germline. The CDR3 totals 15 residues. Trimming removed 3 bases from V and 3 bases from J; junction bases left unmatched: 4. The DNA for the CDR3 is TGCGCCAGCAGCCACGACAGGGTCGACACCGGGGAGCTGTTTTTT. Protein: CASSHDRVDTGELFF.

The chain joins TRBV27 to TRBJ1-6; D is ambiguous. The V end lost 3 bases, the J end lost 1 base, and 7 bases lay between the germline ends. Per the germline V gene, CDR1 is MNHEY and CDR2 is SMNVEV (reference sequence). The CDR3 is 15 residues long. For the CDR3, the DNA is TGTGCCAGCAGTTTTCTAGATTCCTATAATTCACCCCTCCACTTT. Its translation is CASSFLDSYNSPLHF.

In its sample, this clonotype was seen a few times. The rearrangement uses TRBV5-6 and TRBJ1-5, with TRBD1 as a possible D gene (6 bases). Germline CDR1 reads SGHDT; CDR2 reads YYEEEE. CDR3 length: 13 residues. V dropped 0 bases and J dropped 7 bases, with 8 bases sitting between them. CDR3: CASSLGGGQPQHF. In nucleotides, the CDR3 is TGTGCCAGCAGCTTGGGCGGGGGCCAGCCCCAGCATTTT.

V usage is TRBV4-2 and J usage is TRBJ2-1; D may be TRBD1 (6 bases). Per the germline V gene, CDR1 is LGHNA and CDR2 is YNFKEQ. Trimming stripped 0 bases from V and 10 bases from J, with 22 bases between. This CDR3 has 17 residues. CDR3 DNA: TGTGCCAGCAGCCAAGATGGGAGACAGGCTTTGCGGTGGGAGCAGTTCTTC. Protein product: CASSQDGRQALRWEQFF.

The chain recombines TRBV7-9 with TRBJ1-1; a possible D gene is TRBD1 (5 bases). CDR1 and CDR2 (germline): SEHNR, FQNEAQ (reference sequence). V gave up 5 bases and J gave up 1 base, with 14 bases separating them. The CDR3 extends over 15 amino acids. The chain's CDR3 is CASSPSGTGNTEAFF. The CDR3 DNA reads as TGTGCCAGCAGCCCGAGTGGGACGGGGAACACTGAAGCTTTCTTT.

This clonotype was seen a handful of times. This chain connects TRBV12-3 or TRBV12-4 to TRBJ2-2, with D tentatively TRBD1 (6 bases). The V gene lost 1 base and the J gene lost 5 bases, with 17 bases spanning the gap. The CDR3 runs 17 residues. Written as DNA, the CDR3 is TGTGCCAGCAGTTTAGGAACAGGGTTAGGTGAAACCGGGGAGCTGTTTTTT. Protein: CASSLGTGLGETGELFF.

This clonotype was detected a few times. The chain uses TRBV20-1 and TRBJ1-2; the D is unclear. This CDR3 spans 16 amino acids. Germline CDR1 is DFQATT and CDR2 is SNEGSKA (reference sequence). Between the trimmed V and J ends, which lost 2 bases and 0 bases, there was a span of 16 bases. In nucleotides, the CDR3 is TGCAGTGCTAGATTTGGAGGAGACCTCACTAACTATGGCTACACCTTC. Protein product: CSARFGGDLTNYGYTF.

This rearrangement joins TRBV4-3 to TRBJ1-1; D is ambiguous. In germline, CDR1 is LGHNA, CDR2 YSLEER. The CDR3 runs to 16 residues. Between the trimmed V and J ends, which lost 0 bases and 3 bases, there was a span of 14 bases. In DNA, the CDR3 is TGCGCCAGCAGCCAAGATTGGGTTAACAGCTACACTGAAGCTTTCTTT. Protein product: CASSQDWVNSYTEAFF.

This chain uses TRBV12-3 or TRBV12-4 with TRBJ1-2; 8 bases line up with TRBD1. V trimming: 3 bases; J trimming: 3 bases; junction bases outside the gene matches: 15. The CDR3 consists of 18 residues. CDR3 amino acids: CASSFVRLKDRDDYGYTF. The CDR3 bases are TGTGCCAGCAGTTTTGTACGCTTGAAGGACAGGGACGACTATGGCTACACCTTC.

The chain links TRBV6-6 to TRBJ1-1; D is undetermined. Between the trimmed V and J ends, which lost 7 bases and 4 bases, there was a span of 7 bases. CDR3 length equals 11 residues. Germline V lookup: CDR1 MNHNY, CDR2 SVGAGI (reference sequence). CDR3 amino acids: CASKEVTEAFF. For the CDR3, the DNA is TGTGCCAGCAAGGAGGTCACTGAAGCTTTCTTT.

The genes are TRBV7-2 and TRBJ2-3, with 9 bases fitting TRBD2. Germline V gene data show CDR1 as SGHTA and CDR2 as FQGNSA. The CDR3 is 16 residues long. J was trimmed by 4 bases and V by 5 bases; bases with no gene match: 10. CDR3 loop: CASSVYSGRSSDTQYF. The CDR3 nucleotides read TGTGCCAGCAGCGTTTATAGCGGGAGAAGCTCAGATACGCAGTATTTT.

The V gene is TRBV2, the J gene TRBJ2-3; the match to TRBD2 covers 10 bases. Germline trimming cut 5 bases from V and 3 bases from J; bases unmatched to any gene: 5. The CDR3 length is 15 residues. The germline CDR1 and CDR2 sequences are SNHLY and FYNNEI. This CDR3 reads CASSPSGGATDTQYF. In DNA, the CDR3 is TGTGCCAGCAGTCCGAGCGGGGGGGCAACAGATACGCAGTATTTT. Full variable domain (outside the CDR3, taken from reference TRBV2 and TRBJ2-3): EPEVTQTPSHQVTQMGQEVILRCVPISNHLYFYWYRQILGQKVEFLVSFYNNEISEKSEIFDDQFSVERPDGSNFTLKIRSTKLEDSAMYFCASSPSGGATDTQYFGPGTRLTVL.

The chain is built from TRBV27 and TRBJ2-7; D possibly matches TRBD1 or TRBD2 (6 bases each). V dropped 1 base and J dropped 6 bases, with 25 bases sitting between them. CDR1 is MNHEY and CDR2 is SMNVEV in the germline V gene (reference sequence). The CDR3 length is 18 residues. The CDR3 DNA sequence: TGTGCCAGCAGTTTATTCGGCGGGTGGGGGGCTGGGATCTCCGAGCAGTACTTC. Its protein product is CASSLFGGWGAGISEQYF.

The table lists this clonotype with a few counts. J is TRBJ1-2 and V is TRBV4-2; possibly TRBD1 for D (5 bases). V lost 0 bases and J lost 6, with 11 bases in between. Germline CDR1 reads LGHNA; CDR2 reads YNFKEQ. The CDR3 consists of 14 residues. DNA of the CDR3: TGTGCCAGCAGCCAAGATCAAGGGACTGATGGCTACACCTTC. Translation gives CASSQDQGTDGYTF.

The chain has TRBV24-1 and TRBJ2-3; 8 bases agree with TRBD2. The J segment lost 2 bases and the V segment lost 1 base, leaving 13 bases of the junction unmatched. Germline CDR1 is KGHDR and CDR2 is SFDVKD. The CDR3 has 19 residues. The CDR3 sequence is CATSDFIAASGLLTDTQYF. CDR3 bases: TGTGCCACCAGTGATTTTATCGCGGCTAGCGGGCTACTCACAGATACGCAGTATTTT.

The chain uses TRBV7-2 and TRBJ2-5; no definite D call. The CDR3 loop spans 14 amino acids. Deletions cut 5 bases from V and 5 bases from J, with 15 bases between. CDR1 and CDR2 (germline): SGHTA, FQGNSA. CDR3 in DNA: TGTGCCAGCAGCCAAGAGGCTTTGCGGGAGACCCAGTACTTC. Translation gives CASSQEALRETQYF.

This clonotype was seen a few times. The chain links TRBV11-2 to TRBJ2-1; D remains ambiguous. CDR1 is SGHAT and CDR2 is FQNNGV in the germline V gene. V gave up 2 bases and J gave up 3 bases, with 8 bases separating them. The CDR3 runs to 14 residues. The CDR3 region has the DNA TGTGCCAGCAGCTTACGATCAGTCTACAATGAGCAGTTCTTC. Residues: CASSLRSVYNEQFF.

J is TRBJ2-5 and V is TRBV24-1; 8 bases are a match to TRBD1. CDR3 length equals 14 residues. The germline V gene encodes CDR1 KGHDR and CDR2 SFDVKD. J was trimmed by 5 bases and V by 3 bases; bases with no gene match: 4. CDR3 DNA sequence: TGTGCCACCAGTGATAGGACAGGGTACGAGACCCAGTACTTC. As protein: CATSDRTGYETQYF.

The chain has TRBV27 and TRBJ1-5; no definite D call. CDR3 length: 15 amino acids. The germline V gene encodes CDR1 MNHEY and CDR2 SMNVEV (reference sequence). V was shortened by 0 bases and J by 0 bases, with 6 bases between the two germline ends. The CDR3 loop is CASSLSGYSNQPQHF. CDR3 nucleotides: TGTGCCAGCAGTTTATCAGGGTATAGCAATCAGCCCCAGCATTTT.

V and J are TRBV4-3 and TRBJ1-1, with D unresolved. The CDR3 spans 15 residues. Germline CDR1 reads LGHNA; CDR2 reads YSLEER. V was clipped by 0 bases and J by 1 base, with 9 bases between them. The CDR3 loop is CASSQDLKGNTEAFF. Here the CDR3 DNA reads TGCGCCAGCAGCCAAGATTTGAAGGGGAACACTGAAGCTTTCTTT.